This T cell receptor beta chain was sequenced during a study of blood T cell repertoires in COVID-19. At the level of the study: The origin of the acute and convalescent COVID-19 samples was the United States, Italy and Spain. The cDNA or gDNA used as material had been derived from T cells, B-cell-depleted T cells, or PBMCs.

As originally analysed: The assay estimated nucleated cells by amplifying reference gene primers. TCRdb's table, derived via immunoSEQ multiplex PCR, lists solely in-frame clones and lacks some. V, J and clone size derive from that table, while D and trimming were established from the DNA sequence. Here the sample spans roughly 670,000 clones, about 90% being singletons. Germline trimming cut 5 bases from V and 0 bases from J; bases unmatched to any gene: 9. CDR1 and CDR2 from the germline V gene are SGHNT and YYREEE (reference sequence). The CDR3 is 16 amino acids. The TCR was taken from a woman aged 18-29 years with acute or convalescent COVID-19. What was sequenced was peripheral blood. The rearrangement joins TRBV5-4 to TRBJ1-2; 8 bases are shared with TRBD1. The CDR3: CASRPAGQGANYGYTF. The CDR3 nucleotides are TGTGCCAGCAGACCTGCTGGACAGGGTGCTAACTATGGCTACACCTTC.